This record concerns one T cell receptor beta chain sequence. Its antigen is unidentified. Profiled with immunoSEQ multiplex PCR; TCRdb holds only in-frame clones, not every one. Of approximately 150,000 clones in the sample, approximately 91% were seen once. CDR3 length: 13 amino acids. The germline V gene encodes CDR1 MDHEN and CDR2 SYDVKM. With 8 bases removed from V and 7 bases from J, the gap between germline ends came to 15 bases. The data stem from a study of T cell responses to AZD1222 COVID-19 vaccine. Study context: The analysis combined second doses at about 4 or about 12 weeks. Study-level points and caveats: Two AZD1222 doses significantly raised spike-specific TCR breadth and depth over controls. Clonal diversity was possibly underestimated, and the donors were mostly white British, with more females.

This sample comprised peripheral blood, obtained on day 0 of AZD1222 vaccination. V is TRBV28 and J is TRBJ1-5; TRBD1 is a possible D gene (5 bases). This clonotype originated in an adult in good health. CDR3 in amino acids: CASSWGRSQPQHF. The CDR3 coding sequence is TGTGCCAGCTCCTGGGGCCGAAGCCAGCCCCAGCATTTT. Filled out from reference TRBV28 and TRBJ1-5, the complete variable domain reads DVKVTQSSRYLVKRTGEKVFLECVQDMDHENMFWYRQDPGLGLRLIYFSYDVKMKEKGDIPEGYSVSREKKERFSLILESASTNQTSMYLCASSWGRSQPQHFGDGTRLSIL.